This T cell receptor (beta chain) was found in a study of T cell repertoires in cytomegalovirus infection. At the level of the study: Selected CMV epitopes included recently identified HLA-C-restricted ones as well as well-studied HLA-B-restricted ones. Shared public TCR beta signatures pointed to both CMV infection and a matching HLA type. Overall study results and limits: The study found HLA-C-restricted CMV-specific TCR beta clonotypes dominating the ex vivo response. Carriers of CMV and the relevant HLA type were discriminated by public TCR beta frequency.

Points on this clonotype: No antigen is known for it.

TCRdb fed the reads into MiXCR, producing one record per CDR3 protein. The sample holds about 830,000 distinct CDR3 sequences, 30% to 35% seen once. Looked up from germline, CDR1 is LGHNA and CDR2 is YNFKEQ. Trimming cost V 4 bases and J 2 bases; bases outside gene matches: 8. CDR3 length: 16 residues. The sequencing used cultured CD8+ T cells from PBMCs, collected from culture after CMV antigen stimulation. This receptor was obtained from a human donor in good health (CMV status not recorded). Some clones in this sample may be carry-over from other donors' samples. This sequence joins TRBV4-2 and TRBJ1-5; 7 bases map to TRBD1. The CDR3 region is CASSPLGTAGNQPQHF. CDR3 bases: TGTGCCAGCAGCCCCCTGGGGACAGCGGGCAATCAGCCCCAGCATTTT.